This T cell receptor (beta chain) emerged from a study of CD4+ T cells in melanoma. This table comes from immunoSEQ multiplex PCR, and its TCRdb copy is limited to in-frame clones, with some not included. The sample lists 10,000 to 13,000 clones, approximately 66% occurring once. In germline, CDR1 is SGHTS, CDR2 YDEGEE. CDR3 length: 14 amino acids. Trimming cost V 1 base and J 1 base, with 7 bases left between them. A word on this clone: What it recognizes is unknown.

Study conclusions and caveats: A reported correlation linked neoantigen-specific CD4+ T cells to CD8+, macrophage and B cell function. Diverse differentiation states were reported for melanoma neoantigen-specific CD4+ T cells.

V is TRBV5-8 and J is TRBJ2-3; no firm D call. Sequencing was done on a sample of cells from a culture (not recorded whether cultured in vitro). This clonotype originated in a human donor with melanoma. This CDR3 reads CASSLWARTDTQYF. CDR3 DNA sequence: TGTGCCAGCAGCTTGTGGGCCCGCACAGATACGCAGTATTTT.